This is a list of T cell receptor beta chains from one sample in a study of blood T cell repertoires in COVID-19. TCRdb's copy holds only in-frame clones and misses some; the assay was immunoSEQ multiplex PCR. The profile shows around 270,000 clones, around 87% of them singletons. Sequencing was carried out using peripheral blood. The receptors shown here come from a woman aged 55-70 years with COVID-19, enrolled during active disease. The CDR3 runs from the conserved cysteine through the conserved F or W. A D gene is named only where the DNA matches it firmly. Expanded clones are given a class, and other clones once, few, many or no size at all.

j_gene: TRBJ1-2; abundance: -; v_gene: TRBV7-9; d_gene: -; CDR3nt: TGTGCCAGCAGCCAAACAGGGACGGACGGCTACACCTTC; CDR3aa: CASSQTGTDGYTF
j_gene: TRBJ2-2; abundance: -; v_gene: TRBV7-3; d_gene: TRBD2; CDR3nt: TGTGCCAGCAGCGCTAGCGGGCCAACCGGGGAGCTGTTTTTT; CDR3aa: CASSASGPTGELFF
j_gene: TRBJ1-1; abundance: -; v_gene: TRBV18; d_gene: -; CDR3nt: TGTGCCAGCTCACCACAGCAAGGACAGGAAGCTTTCTTT; CDR3aa: CASSPQQGQEAFF
j_gene: TRBJ1-4; abundance: -; v_gene: TRBV11-2; d_gene: TRBD1; CDR3nt: TGTGCCAGCAGTTCCGGGACAGGGGTTGAAAAACTGTTTTTT; CDR3aa: CASSSGTGVEKLFF
j_gene: TRBJ1-5; abundance: -; v_gene: TRBV19; d_gene: -; CDR3nt: TGTGCCAGTAGTACCCTCCACCGCGGGAGCCAGCCCCAGCATTTT; CDR3aa: CASSTLHRGSQPQHF
j_gene: TRBJ1-2; abundance: -; v_gene: TRBV11-2; d_gene: -; CDR3nt: TGTGCCAGCAGCTTCCGACAGACCGGCTATGGCTACACCTTC; CDR3aa: CASSFRQTGYGYTF
j_gene: TRBJ2-5; abundance: -; v_gene: TRBV10-2; d_gene: TRBD2; CDR3nt: TGCGCCAGCAGGAAACCGTTAGCGGGAGAGCATTCAGAGACCCAGTACTTC; CDR3aa: CASRKPLAGEHSETQYF
j_gene: TRBJ2-1; abundance: -; v_gene: TRBV4-2; d_gene: -; CDR3nt: TGTGCCAGCAGCCTCGGAGACGGGAGTTACAATGAGCAGTTCTTC; CDR3aa: CASSLGDGSYNEQFF
j_gene: TRBJ2-3; abundance: -; v_gene: TRBV30; d_gene: TRBD2; CDR3nt: TGTGCCTGGAGACCGCGGGGGGGGTTAGATACGCAGTATTTT; CDR3aa: CAWRPRGGLDTQYF
j_gene: TRBJ2-5; abundance: few; v_gene: TRBV6-5; d_gene: -; CDR3nt: TGTGCCAGCTCTGACTCTTACCCCCAAGAGACCCAGTACTTC; CDR3aa: CASSDSYPQETQYF